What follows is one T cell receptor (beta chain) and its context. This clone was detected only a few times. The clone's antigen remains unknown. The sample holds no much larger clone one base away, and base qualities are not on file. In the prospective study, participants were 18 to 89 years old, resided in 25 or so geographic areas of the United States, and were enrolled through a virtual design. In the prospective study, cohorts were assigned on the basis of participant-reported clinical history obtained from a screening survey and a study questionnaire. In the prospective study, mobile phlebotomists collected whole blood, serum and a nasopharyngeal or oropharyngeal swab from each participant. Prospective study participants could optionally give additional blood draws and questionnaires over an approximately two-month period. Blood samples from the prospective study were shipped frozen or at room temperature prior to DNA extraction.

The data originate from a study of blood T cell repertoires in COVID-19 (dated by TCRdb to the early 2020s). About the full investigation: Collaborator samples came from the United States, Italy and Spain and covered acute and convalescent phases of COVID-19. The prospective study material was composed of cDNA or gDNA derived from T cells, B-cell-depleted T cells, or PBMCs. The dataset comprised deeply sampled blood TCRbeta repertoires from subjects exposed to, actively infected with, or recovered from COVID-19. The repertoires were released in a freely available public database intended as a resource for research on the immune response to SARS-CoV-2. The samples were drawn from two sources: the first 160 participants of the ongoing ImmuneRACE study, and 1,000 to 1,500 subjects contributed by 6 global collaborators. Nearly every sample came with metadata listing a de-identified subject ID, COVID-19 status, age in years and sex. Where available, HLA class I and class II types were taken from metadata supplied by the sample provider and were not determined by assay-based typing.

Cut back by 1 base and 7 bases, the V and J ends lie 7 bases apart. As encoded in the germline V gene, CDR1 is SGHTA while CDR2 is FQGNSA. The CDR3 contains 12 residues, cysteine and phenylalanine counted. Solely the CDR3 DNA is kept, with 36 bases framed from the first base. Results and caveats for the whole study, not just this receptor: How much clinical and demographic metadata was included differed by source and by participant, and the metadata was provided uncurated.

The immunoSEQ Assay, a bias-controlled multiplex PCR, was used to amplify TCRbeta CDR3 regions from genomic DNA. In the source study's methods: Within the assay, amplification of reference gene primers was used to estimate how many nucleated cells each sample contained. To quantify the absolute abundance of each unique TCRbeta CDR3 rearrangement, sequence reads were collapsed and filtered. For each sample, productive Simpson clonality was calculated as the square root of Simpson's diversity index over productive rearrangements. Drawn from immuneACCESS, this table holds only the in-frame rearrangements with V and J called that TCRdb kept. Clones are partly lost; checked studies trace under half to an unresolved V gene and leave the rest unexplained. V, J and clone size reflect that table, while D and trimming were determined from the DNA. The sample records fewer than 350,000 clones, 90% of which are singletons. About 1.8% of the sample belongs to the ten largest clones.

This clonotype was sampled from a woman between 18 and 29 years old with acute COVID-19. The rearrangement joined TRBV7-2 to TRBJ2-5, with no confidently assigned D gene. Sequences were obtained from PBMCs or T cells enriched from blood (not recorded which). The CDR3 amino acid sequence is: CASSLGYGTQYF. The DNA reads TGTGCCAGCAGCTTAGGCTATGGGACCCAGTACTTC.